The T cell receptor beta chain under discussion was sequenced for a study of T-cell memory formation after mild COVID-19. General study results and limits: Cross-reactive memory appears to have joined, as suggested by some responding clones showing up in pre-infection memory.

TCRdb redid the calling of the 5' RACE reads with MiXCR, one entry per CDR3 protein. This table has hundreds of thousands of distinct CDR3 sequences, around 18% appearing once. Note on this clonotype: Its matching antigen is unknown.

This CDR3 region has 15 residues. Between the trimmed V and J ends, which lost 6 bases and 1 base, there was a span of 17 bases. Germline V CDR1 and CDR2: DFQATT, SNEGSKA (reference sequence). Sequenced input: PBMCs or a T cell subset sorted from them (not recorded which). This sequence originates from an adult woman who had mild COVID-19 (a few samples of this study predate the infection). Cell type and time point are not known. The chain employs TRBV20-1 and TRBJ2-3; the D gene is possibly TRBD2 (6 bases). Here the CDR3 DNA reads TGCAGTGCGGCCGGACTACATCTTCGCACAGATACGCAGTATTTT. Protein sequence: CSAAGLHLRTDTQYF.